This TCR beta chain was sequenced for a study of type 1 regulatory T cells. Study details: This in vitro CD4 product, T-allo10, is enriched for Tr1 cells and alloantigen-specific.

This clonotype showed up just a few times. Its specificity is not known. The graft donor-derived T-allo10 cells reportedly recognize host alloantigens, are anergic, and suppress alloantigen-specifically. TCRdb analysed the reads with MiXCR anew, one entry per CDR3 protein. The table lists around 6,200 distinct CDR3 sequences, 27% of them singletons, with approximately 8.4% in the top ten. V shed 5 bases, J shed 5 bases, and the junction held 1 base outside the gene matches. CDR1 and CDR2 (germline): SGHRS, YFSETQ. The CDR3 is 14 amino acids. The source is a human donor in good health. J is TRBJ2-3 and V is TRBV5-1; 14 bases map to TRBD2. Sequencing was carried out using cultured T cells, either the whole culture or a sorted T cell fraction (not recorded which). Subset given: Tr1-enriched cell product generated in vitro against host alloantigens. This chain's CDR3 is CASRGLAGGDTQYF. In DNA form, the CDR3 reads TGCGCCAGCAGAGGACTAGCGGGAGGAGATACGCAGTATTTT. Supplemented by reference TRBV5-1 and TRBJ2-3, the full variable domain reads KAGVTQTPRYLIKTRGQQVTLSCSPISGHRSVSWYQQTPGQGLQFLFEYFSETQRNKGNFPGRFSGRQFSNSRSEMNVSTLELGDSALYLCASRGLAGGDTQYFGPGTRLTVL.